The sequence of this TCR beta chain was determined in a study of T-cell reconstitution after alpha-beta-depleted transplantation in children. This sample's TCRbeta library carried unique molecular identifier barcodes. TCRdb re-analysed the PCR reads in MiXCR, keeping a single row per CDR3 protein. Of some 200,000 distinct CDR3 sequences in the sample, roughly 15% were seen once. This clonotype turned up a few times. Trimming took 0 bases from V and 4 from J, leaving 19 bases between them. Germline V gene lookup returns CDR1 MGHRA and CDR2 YSYEKL. This CDR3 has 17 amino acids. The V and J genes are TRBV4-1 and TRBJ2-7, with D unclear. The specimen was PBMCs from the stem cell graft donor, collected from the stem cell graft. This TCR was sampled from a human donor who donated a stem cell graft to a child with acute lymphoblastic leukemia. Written as DNA, the CDR3 is TGCGCCAGCAGCCAAGATTTCGTTGCCCAGACGATATACGAGCAGTACTTC. Translation: CASSQDFVAQTIYEQYF.